These 26 T cell receptor beta chains share one sample of origin, sequenced in a study of shared clonotypes between healthy human individuals. This table comes from immunoSEQ multiplex PCR, and its TCRdb copy is limited to in-frame clones, with some not included. The sample shows some 630,000 clones, around 72% of them seen only once. The sequencing input was memory CD4+ T cells sorted from blood. Subset: CD45RA-negative fraction. The source is a woman aged 25 to 45 in good health.

Turning to this clone: Other DNA sequences of this sample code for an identical CDR3. The chain joins TRBV5-1 to TRBJ2-5; D is unresolved. Between the trimmed V and J ends, which lost 0 bases and 2 bases, there was a span of 5 bases. CDR3 length: 13 amino acids. The germline gives CDR1 SGHRS, CDR2 YFSETQ. The CDR3 spells CASSLGPQETQYF. The CDR3 DNA reads TGCGCCAGCAGCTTGGGCCCACAAGAGACCCAGTACTTC.

The rearrangement links TRBV4-1 to TRBJ2-7; the D call may be TRBD1 or TRBD2 (5 bases each). This CDR3 spans 14 amino acids. CDR1 is MGHRA and CDR2 is YSYEKL in the germline V gene. V was clipped by 4 bases and J by 4 bases, with 14 bases between them. The CDR3 is CASSPRVAQYEQYF. DNA for the CDR3: TGCGCCAGCAGCCCCAGGGTAGCGCAGTACGAGCAGTACTTC.

V and J are TRBV29-1 and TRBJ2-7, with D uncertain. The CDR3 covers 13 residues. Per germline, CDR1 SQVTM and CDR2 ANQGSEA. V was pared by 3 bases and J by 3 bases, with 12 bases between. As DNA, the CDR3 is TGCAGCGTTGATGGCATCCCTGACTACGAGCAGTACTTC. Protein: CSVDGIPDYEQYF.

This clone was seen many times. This chain joins TRBV27 and TRBJ2-7; D gene unclear. Germline V lookup: CDR1 MNHEY, CDR2 SMNVEV (reference sequence). V was pared by 6 bases and J by 1 base, with 19 bases between. The CDR3 is 16 amino acids. The CDR3, as DNA: TGTGCCAGCAGCCTCGGACCAAGTTGGGAATCCTACGAGCAGTACTTC. It codes for CASSLGPSWESYEQYF.

This chain uses TRBV5-4 with TRBJ2-3, with 10 bases lining up with TRBD2. The CDR3 has 15 amino acids. Germline V gene lookup returns CDR1 SGHNT and CDR2 YYREEE (reference sequence). With V trimmed by 4 bases and J by 1 base, 3 bases remained unmatched. CDR3 amino acids: CASSVGLAGTDTQYF. CDR3 in DNA: TGTGCCAGCAGCGTTGGACTAGCGGGCACAGATACGCAGTATTTT. The full variable domain, rest sourced from reference TRBV5-4 and TRBJ2-3, is ETGVTQSPTHLIKTRGQQVTLRCSSQSGHNTVSWYQQALGQGPQFIFQYYREEENGRGNFPPRFSGLQFPNYSSELNVNALELDDSALYLCASSVGLAGTDTQYFGPGTRLTVL.

This chain links TRBV29-1 with TRBJ1-1; 8 positions agree with TRBD1. From germline, CDR1 is SQVTM and CDR2 ANQGSEA. This CDR3 has 15 amino acids. V lost 5 bases and J lost 0; bases outside the gene matches: 8. In DNA form, the CDR3 reads TGCAGCGTTTTCGACACGGGACAGGTGAACACTGAAGCTTTCTTT. The encoded protein is CSVFDTGQVNTEAFF.

This clone was observed at least ten times. The same CDR3 arises from other DNA sequences in this sample as well. This chain joins TRBV7-2 and TRBJ2-7; 7 nucleotides line up with TRBD2. The CDR3 contains 14 residues. CDR1 is SGHTA and CDR2 is FQGNSA in the germline V gene. Trimming cost V 3 bases and J 0 bases; bases outside gene matches: 2. The DNA of the CDR3 is TGTGCCAGCAGCTTCCAGCGGGACTCCTACGAGCAGTACTTC. Protein sequence: CASSFQRDSYEQYF. The variable domain in full, with the rest retrieved from reference TRBV7-2 and TRBJ2-7, is GAGVSQSPSNKVTEKGKDVELRCDPISGHTALYWYRQSLGQGLEFLIYFQGNSAPDKSGLPSDRFSAERTGGSVSTLTIQRTQQEDSAVYLCASSFQRDSYEQYFGPGTRLTVT.

This clone has more than one count but fewer than ten. The chain is built from TRBV2 and TRBJ1-5, with TRBD1 identical over 8 bases. The CDR3 is 15 residues long. V lost 7 bases, J lost 5 bases, and 10 bases stayed unmatched. Germline V gene sequence: CDR1 SNHLY, CDR2 FYNNEI. The CDR3 reads CASTPRTGRDQPQHF. The CDR3, as DNA: TGTGCCAGCACCCCTCGGACAGGGCGAGATCAGCCCCAGCATTTT.

The chain links TRBV6-5 to TRBJ2-2, with 7 bases identical to TRBD2. The V and J ends lost 7 bases and 0 bases, in that order; junction bases with no gene match: 2. Germline V gene sequence: CDR1 MNHEY, CDR2 SVGAGI. The CDR3 is 14 amino acids. The DNA of the CDR3 is TGTGCCAGCAAGCGGGGACCGAACACCGGGGAGCTGTTTTTT. This codes for CASKRGPNTGELFF.

CDR3: CASSLGTSGPQETQYF. CDR3 nucleotide sequence: TGTGCCAGCAGCCTCGGGACTAGCGGGCCCCAAGAGACCCAGTACTTC. The rearrangement joins TRBV9 to TRBJ2-5, with 12 bases identical to TRBD2. This CDR3 contains 16 residues. V lost 4 bases, J lost 1 base, and 5 bases stayed unmatched. The V gene's germline CDR1 is SGDLS and CDR2 YYNGEE.

The rearrangement links TRBV13 to TRBJ1-3, with 7 bases fitting TRBD1. Germline CDR1 PRHDT, CDR2 FYEKMQ (reference sequence). This CDR3 comprises 18 residues. Germline trimming cut 5 bases from V and 0 bases from J; bases unmatched to any gene: 13. The CDR3 is CASSPTLGTVHSGNTIYF. The CDR3 nucleotides read TGTGCCAGCAGCCCTACACTGGGGACAGTTCACTCTGGAAACACCATATATTTT.

V and J are TRBV5-4 and TRBJ2-5; the match to TRBD2 covers 9 bases. The CDR3 has 15 residues. The J segment lost 1 base and the V segment lost 3 bases, leaving 4 bases of the junction unmatched. Germline assignment: CDR1 SGHNT and CDR2 YYREEE (reference sequence). CDR3 sequence reads: CASSSGGRVQETQYF. CDR3 coding DNA: TGTGCCAGCAGCTCCGGCGGGAGGGTCCAAGAGACCCAGTACTTC. Based on the CDR3 plus reference TRBV5-4 and TRBJ2-5, the full variable domain is ETGVTQSPTHLIKTRGQQVTLRCSSQSGHNTVSWYQQALGQGPQFIFQYYREEENGRGNFPPRFSGLQFPNYSSELNVNALELDDSALYLCASSSGGRVQETQYFGPGTRLLVL.

This sequence joins TRBV29-1 and TRBJ2-7, with 10 bases lining up with TRBD2. This CDR3 contains 14 residues. Unmatched junction bases numbered 10, after V lost 4 bases and J lost 7 bases. In germline, CDR1 is SQVTM, CDR2 ANQGSEA. The CDR3 spells CSVGGDLAGAEQYF. CDR3 nucleotide sequence: TGCAGCGTTGGGGGAGACCTAGCGGGAGCGGAGCAGTACTTC.

The chain employs TRBV28 and TRBJ1-5; 9 nucleotides match TRBD1. Germline CDR1 reads MDHEN; CDR2 reads SYDVKM. This CDR3 is built from 13 residues. Germline trimming cut 6 bases from V and 4 bases from J; bases unmatched to any gene: 1. The CDR3 sequence is CASRQGANQPQHF. The CDR3 nucleotides are TGTGCCAGCAGACAGGGGGCGAATCAGCCCCAGCATTTT.

This clone was seen a handful of times. CDR3 sequence reads: CASSYSKTGASGTFF. The CDR3 nucleotides read TGTGCCAGCAGTTACTCGAAGACCGGGGCCAGTGGTACTTTCTTT. The V call is TRBV6-5, the J call TRBJ1-1; a weak D match, TRBD1 (5 bases). This CDR3 region has 15 residues. The germline CDR1 and CDR2 sequences are MNHEY and SVGAGI. V was pared by 0 bases and J by 12 bases, with 20 bases between.

This clone was detected only a few times. This chain links TRBV28 with TRBJ2-3; 8 bases align to TRBD2. The germline V gene encodes CDR1 MDHEN and CDR2 SYDVKM. This CDR3 spans 14 amino acids. The V gene end was trimmed by 6 bases and the J gene end by 4 bases; junction bases not matched to a gene: 6. For the CDR3, the DNA is TGTGCCAGCAGGGCAGCGGGAGACCCAGATACGCAGTATTTT. Amino acids: CASRAAGDPDTQYF.

The rearrangement joins TRBV28 to TRBJ2-7, with 9 bases that match TRBD1. The CDR3 covers 14 residues. The junction had 8 bases not matched to a gene; V was cut back by 2 bases and J by 9 bases. The germline V gene encodes CDR1 MDHEN and CDR2 SYDVKM. CDR3 residues: CASSLDRGNFGQYF. The CDR3 coding sequence is TGTGCCAGCAGTTTAGACAGGGGGAATTTTGGGCAGTACTTC.

The chain has TRBV19 and TRBJ2-2; 13 nucleotides line up with TRBD2. This CDR3 is 20 amino acids long. Germline CDR1 LNHDA, CDR2 SQIVND (reference sequence). With 0 bases clipped from V and 3 bases from J, the junction kept 10 bases outside the gene matches. The CDR3 region is CASSIDPWGLAGSYTGELFF. DNA for the CDR3: TGTGCCAGTAGTATAGATCCTTGGGGACTAGCGGGATCTTACACCGGGGAGCTGTTTTTT.

The gene calls are TRBV6-5 and TRBJ2-7, with D tentatively TRBD1 or TRBD2 (5 bases each). The V gene lost 6 bases and the J gene lost 2 bases, with 11 bases spanning the gap. The CDR3 covers 13 residues. The germline CDR1 and CDR2 sequences are MNHEY and SVGAGI. CDR3: CASSGTGTYEQYF. Here the CDR3 DNA reads TGTGCCAGCAGCGGGACGGGAACCTACGAGCAGTACTTC.

The J gene is TRBJ2-1, the V gene TRBV18; D ambiguous. V was trimmed by 2 bases and J by 0 bases, leaving 8 bases between them. The length of the CDR3 is 15 residues. CDR1 and CDR2 (germline): KGHSH, LQKENI. CDR3 DNA sequence: TGTGCCAGCTCACCAATCCAGAGCTCCTACAATGAGCAGTTCTTC. Protein: CASSPIQSSYNEQFF.

The chain is built from TRBV27 and TRBJ1-2, with a tentative D call TRBD1 (6 bases). V lost 3 bases to trimming and J lost 6 bases, with 14 bases between them. The germline gives CDR1 MNHEY, CDR2 SMNVEV (reference sequence). This CDR3 is built from 14 residues. The CDR3 loop reads CASSFRGEGDGYTF. The CDR3 region has the DNA TGTGCCAGCAGTTTTCGTGGCGAGGGGGATGGCTACACCTTC.

The chain links TRBV14 to TRBJ2-5, with 8 bases that match TRBD1. CDR1 and CDR2 from the germline V gene are SGHDN and FVKESK. With 5 bases clipped from V and 4 bases from J, the junction kept 3 bases outside the gene matches. This CDR3 spans 13 amino acids. CDR3 protein: CASSSRGRETQYF. The CDR3 region has the DNA TGTGCCAGCAGCTCCAGGGGGCGAGAGACCCAGTACTTC.

For this clone: Other DNA sequences from this sample encode an identical CDR3 as well. The V and J genes are TRBV30 and TRBJ1-3, with unresolved D. This CDR3 spans 12 amino acids. With 2 bases removed from V and 4 bases from J, the gap between germline ends came to 6 bases. Germline V gives CDR1 GTSNPN, CDR2 SVGIG (reference sequence). CDR3: CAWSPQGNTIYF. The CDR3 DNA reads as TGTGCCTGGAGTCCCCAGGGAAACACCATATATTTT.

The rearrangement uses TRBV19 and TRBJ2-7; 9 bases match TRBD1. The CDR3 extends over 14 amino acids. Germline V gives CDR1 LNHDA, CDR2 SQIVND (reference sequence). Trimming took 5 bases from V and 4 from J; bases not matched to a gene: 6. Here the CDR3 DNA reads TGTGCCAGTAGTCCCGGGACAGGGAGTTACGAGCAGTACTTC. This sequence encodes CASSPGTGSYEQYF.

J is TRBJ1-2 and V is TRBV5-4; 7 positions match TRBD1. The CDR3 is 14 amino acids. V lost 0 bases, J lost 4 bases, and 3 bases stayed unmatched. The germline V gene encodes CDR1 SGHNT and CDR2 YYREEE (reference sequence). The DNA for the CDR3 is TGTGCCAGCAGCTTGGACAGGGGATCCTATGGCTACACCTTC. Amino acids: CASSLDRGSYGYTF.

Points on this clone: Relative to the germline gene, one junction end is altered; a read error may explain this. The chain has TRBV6-1 and TRBJ1-5; 12 bases are a match to TRBD1. The length of the CDR3 is 17 residues. Germline CDR1 is MNHNS and CDR2 is SASEGT. Written as DNA, the CDR3 is TGTGCCAGCAGGGAAGTCGGGACAGGGGGCAACAATCAGCCCCAGCATTTT. It encodes CASREVGTGGNNQPQHF.